These 20 T cell receptor beta chains came from one sample sequenced in a study of T cell changes during pregnancy in multiple sclerosis. Generated by immunoSEQ multiplex PCR, the TCRdb table keeps only in-frame clones and is missing some. The sample yields roughly 57,000 clones, around 93% seen once. The sample consisted of CD4+ T cells from peripheral blood mononuclear cells, taken after pregnancy. Every receptor here comes from a female donor with multiple sclerosis, enrolled in a pregnancy study.

The rearrangement links TRBV7-3 to TRBJ2-2, with 7 positions matching TRBD1. The junction had 3 bases not matched to a gene; V was cut back by 5 bases and J by 3 bases. The CDR3 runs 14 residues. The germline V gene encodes CDR1 SGHTA and CDR2 FQGTGA. CDR3 sequence: CASSLDRDTGELFF. In DNA, the CDR3 is TGTGCCAGCAGCCTAGACAGGGACACCGGGGAGCTGTTTTTT.

This chain links TRBV7-2 with TRBJ2-2; D remains unclear. Per germline, CDR1 SGHTA and CDR2 FQGNSA. Trimming stripped 1 base from V and 4 bases from J, with 7 bases between. This CDR3 has 14 residues. The CDR3 DNA is TGTGCCAGCAGCTTAGGGCGGTTCACCGGGGAGCTGTTTTTT. This gives the protein CASSLGRFTGELFF. Drawing the rest from reference TRBV7-2 and TRBJ2-2, the complete variable domain is GAGVSQSPSNKVTEKGKDVELRCDPISGHTALYWYRQSLGQGLEFLIYFQGNSAPDKSGLPSDRFSAERTGGSVSTLTIQRTQQEDSAVYLCASSLGRFTGELFFGEGSRLTVL.

V is TRBV19 and J is TRBJ1-2, with a tentative D call TRBD1 (5 bases). Germline V lookup: CDR1 LNHDA, CDR2 SQIVND (reference sequence). V was clipped by 6 bases and J by 0 bases, with 8 bases between them. The CDR3 has 13 amino acids. The CDR3 here is CASRAGTNYGYTF. The DNA for the CDR3 is TGTGCCAGTAGGGCAGGGACTAACTATGGCTACACCTTC.

This sequence joins TRBV5-1 and TRBJ2-7; D gene ambiguous. Germline V gives CDR1 SGHRS, CDR2 YFSETQ. The CDR3 extends over 13 amino acids. The V end lost 4 bases, the J end lost 0 bases, and 8 bases lay between the germline ends. The CDR3 DNA follows: TGCGCCAGCAGCGTCTCCCGCTCCTACGAGCAGTACTTC. Residues: CASSVSRSYEQYF.

This clone has only one observation. V usage is TRBV19 and J usage is TRBJ2-7; 7 nucleotides align to TRBD1. The CDR3 has 15 amino acids. The trim removed 1 base at V and 1 base at J, leaving 4 bases unmatched. CDR1 is LNHDA, CDR2 SQIVND, per germline (reference sequence). The chain's CDR3 is CASSIGTGGSYEQYF. The CDR3 DNA is TGTGCCAGTAGTATAGGGACAGGAGGATCCTACGAGCAGTACTTC.

The rearrangement joins TRBV18 to TRBJ1-1; a possible D gene is TRBD1 (5 bases). V was clipped by 6 bases and J by 11 bases, with 16 bases between them. This CDR3 has 12 residues. CDR1 and CDR2 (germline): KGHSH, LQKENI. CDR3 nucleotide sequence: TGTGCCAGCTCGATCGACAGCCGTAGGGCTTTCTTT. The encoded protein is CASSIDSRRAFF.

The V call is TRBV19, the J call TRBJ1-2; 9 nucleotides match TRBD1. V shed 5 bases and J 7 bases; nucleotides not matched to a gene: 11. Per the germline V gene, CDR1 is LNHDA and CDR2 is SQIVND (reference sequence). The CDR3 sequence is 15 residues long. This chain's CDR3 is CASSRPGQGALGYTF. In nucleotides, the CDR3 is TGTGCCAGTAGTCGTCCGGGACAGGGAGCACTTGGCTACACCTTC. Variable domain in full (rest from reference TRBV19 and TRBJ1-2): DGGITQSPKYLFRKEGQNVTLSCEQNLNHDAMYWYRQDPGQGLRLIYYSQIVNDFQKGDIAEGYSVSREKKESFPLTVTSAQKNPTAFYLCASSRPGQGALGYTFGSGTRLTVV.

As DNA, the CDR3 is TGTGCCAGCAGCAAAGGGACTAGCGGGGGGGCCCGGGGTGAGCAGTACTTC. Its translation: CASSKGTSGGARGEQYF. V usage is TRBV7-2 and J usage is TRBJ2-7, with 16 nucleotides matching TRBD2. The CDR3 has 17 residues. Germline V gene lookup returns CDR1 SGHTA and CDR2 FQGNSA. The V and J ends lost 5 bases and 7 bases, in that order; junction bases with no gene match: 11.

The chain carries TRBV7-2 and TRBJ2-3, with 7 bases aligning to TRBD2. The V gene end was trimmed by 8 bases and the J gene end by 4 bases; junction bases not matched to a gene: 12. CDR3 length: 15 residues. Per the germline V gene, CDR1 is SGHTA and CDR2 is FQGNSA. The CDR3, as DNA: TGTGCCAGCCGCCGAGCGGGGACCGCGGCAGATACGCAGTATTTT. Encoded protein: CASRRAGTAADTQYF. The full variable domain, rest sourced from reference TRBV7-2 and TRBJ2-3, is GAGVSQSPSNKVTEKGKDVELRCDPISGHTALYWYRQSLGQGLEFLIYFQGNSAPDKSGLPSDRFSAERTGGSVSTLTIQRTQQEDSAVYLCASRRAGTAADTQYFGPGTRLTVL.

This chain joins TRBV15 and TRBJ1-1; D is unresolved. With 3 bases removed from V and 1 base from J, the gap between germline ends came to 9 bases. This CDR3 is 14 amino acids long. CDR1 and CDR2 (germline): LNHNV, YYDKDF (reference sequence). In DNA form, the CDR3 reads TGTGCCACCAGCAGGCCAGTCAGGAACACTGAAGCTTTCTTT. Encoded protein: CATSRPVRNTEAFF.

The table lists this clone with a count of one. V and J are TRBV18 and TRBJ1-2, with D maybe TRBD1 (5 bases). V was shortened by 2 bases and J by 7 bases, with 11 bases between the two germline ends. Germline V gene data show CDR1 as KGHSH and CDR2 as LQKENI. The CDR3 loop spans 13 amino acids. CDR3: CASSPARAPGYTF. CDR3 coding DNA: TGTGCCAGCTCACCAGCCAGGGCCCCTGGCTACACCTTC.

In this sample, this clone turned up once. CDR3 sequence reads: CASSFWRRGVSSYNEQFF. Here the CDR3 DNA reads TGTGCCAGCAGCTTCTGGCGGCGGGGGGTGAGCTCCTACAATGAGCAGTTCTTC. The chain couples TRBV5-8 to TRBJ2-1; 8 bases agree with TRBD2. V was pared by 2 bases and J by 0 bases, with 10 bases of the junction left unmatched. The CDR3 consists of 18 residues. Germline CDR1 SGHTS, CDR2 YDEGEE. The full variable domain, completed using reference TRBV5-8 and TRBJ2-1, is EAGVTQSPTHLIKTRGQQATLRCSPISGHTSVYWYQQALGLGLQFLLWYDEGEERNRGNFPPRFSGRQFPNYSSELNVNALELEDSALYLCASSFWRRGVSSYNEQFFGPGTRLTVL.

V usage is TRBV27 and J usage is TRBJ2-5; 8 bases line up with TRBD1. The CDR3 loop spans 15 amino acids. Germline CDR1 is MNHEY and CDR2 is SMNVEV (reference sequence). The junction had 6 bases not matched to a gene; V was cut back by 2 bases and J by 4 bases. In nucleotides, the CDR3 is TGTGCCAGCAGTTTAGACAGGGGAAGGTCAGAGACCCAGTACTTC. As protein: CASSLDRGRSETQYF.

The CDR3 DNA reads as TGTGCCAGCAGCAAGACCGGGACAGGGTCTTACGAGCAGTACTTC. Protein sequence: CASSKTGTGSYEQYF. This chain joins TRBV7-2 and TRBJ2-7; 9 nucleotides line up with TRBD1. Germline values: CDR1 SGHTA, CDR2 FQGNSA. Trimming removed 5 bases from V and 4 bases from J; junction bases left unmatched: 9. The CDR3 has 15 residues.

The chain joins TRBV5-6 to TRBJ1-3, with 7 bases that match TRBD1. This CDR3 has 14 amino acids. Trimming removed 0 bases from V and 6 bases from J; junction bases left unmatched: 3. Germline V lookup: CDR1 SGHDT, CDR2 YYEEEE. The CDR3 protein is CASSLGQGENTIYF. The CDR3 bases are TGTGCCAGCAGCTTGGGACAGGGAGAAAACACCATATATTTT.

V gene TRBV5-6 combines with J gene TRBJ2-5, with a weak D call TRBD1 (6 bases). V gave up 1 base and J gave up 7 bases, with 17 bases separating them. The CDR3 runs to 15 residues. Looked up from germline, CDR1 is SGHDT and CDR2 is YYEEEE. CDR3 region: CASSLFPGAEGTQYF. In DNA form, the CDR3 reads TGTGCCAGCAGCTTGTTTCCAGGGGCTGAGGGGACCCAGTACTTC.

This clone was seen a single time. The genes are TRBV7-2 and TRBJ1-3, with a possible D match to TRBD1 (6 bases). The CDR3 has 18 amino acids. Germline CDR1 SGHTA, CDR2 FQGNSA. The V and J ends lost 2 bases and 0 bases respectively, with 17 bases between them. The DNA of the CDR3 is TGTGCCAGCAGCTTATTATCCGTGGTACAGGGCTCTGGAAACACCATATATTTT. Translated, it gives CASSLLSVVQGSGNTIYF.

This chain links TRBV5-1 with TRBJ2-6; maybe TRBD2 (5 bases). Germline-derived CDR1 and CDR2 are SGHRS and YFSETQ. The CDR3 sequence is 15 residues long. Trimming cost V 3 bases and J 0 bases, with 7 bases left between them. The CDR3 here is CASSSGDSGANVLTF. The CDR3 nucleotides are TGCGCCAGCAGCTCCGGGGACTCTGGGGCCAACGTCCTGACTTTC.

The chain couples TRBV7-2 to TRBJ1-2; D not resolved. The V and J ends lost 4 bases and 5 bases respectively, with 8 bases between them. CDR1 is SGHTA, CDR2 FQGNSA, per germline. This CDR3 spans 12 amino acids. CDR3 in amino acids: CASSSTPYGYTF. Written as DNA, the CDR3 is TGTGCCAGCAGCTCGACACCTTATGGCTACACCTTC.

This chain joins TRBV7-2 and TRBJ2-3; maybe TRBD2 (6 bases). Germline lookup yields CDR1 SGHTA and CDR2 FQGNSA. The V and J ends lost 6 bases and 2 bases respectively, with 15 bases between them. CDR3 size: 15 residues. The chain's CDR3 is CASSNRWGLTDTQYF. In nucleotides, the CDR3 is TGTGCCAGCAGTAATAGGTGGGGACTCACAGATACGCAGTATTTT.